What follows describes a single TCR beta chain. Its target is unknown. The data are from a study of CD4+ T cells in melanoma. V was cut by 2 bases and J by 1 base, with 8 bases left in between. CDR3 length: 14 residues. Germline lookup yields CDR1 SGHVS and CDR2 FNYEAQ. Sequenced by immunoSEQ multiplex PCR; TCRdb stores in-frame clones only, minus some. Among 140,000 or so clones listed, about nine tenths were seen once. Study conclusions and caveats: CD8+ T cell, macrophage and B cell function reportedly correlated with neoantigen-specific CD4+ T cells. In melanoma, neoantigen-specific CD4+ T cells reportedly differed in differentiation state.

The rearrangement uses TRBV7-6 and TRBJ1-1; possibly TRBD1 for D (6 bases). This TCR was sampled from a human donor with melanoma. The CDR3 here is CASSLQGTNTEAFF. The CDR3 DNA reads as TGTGCCAGCAGCTTACAGGGGACGAACACTGAAGCTTTCTTT.